This TCR beta chain was found in a study of shared clonotypes between healthy human individuals (dated by TCRdb to the early 2020s). Study-wide context: The cohort comprised a couple of women and a few men aged 18 to 49 years. To estimate repertoire size and how much clonotype sharing occurs between individuals, the study deeply sequenced the blood TCR repertoires of a handful of healthy adults. For each donor, CD4 naive and CD4 memory were each run on three plates, CD8 naive on two plates, and CD8 memory on one plate. Between about 0.9 and 8.9 billion PBMCs per donor were obtained by leukapheresis. Libraries were prepared and TCR repertoires were sequenced by different laboratories using diverse techniques, in order to increase sequencing depth and limit assay-specific biases.

V loses 3 bases at its end and J loses 4 bases; junction bases beyond the gene matches: 4. Including the terminal cysteine and phenylalanine, the CDR3 comprises 15 residues. Just CDR3 DNA is preserved here, 45 bases in frame from base 1. For CDR1 and CDR2, the germline V gene lists MNHEY and SVGAGI. Paper-wide results and their limitations: Pairwise subsampling led to the expectation that sequencing depth would affect the degree of clonotype sharing among donors. When several donors were compared, the shared fraction of clonotypes was around 5% for naive CD4, more than 3% for naive CD8, 2.3% for memory CD4, and approximately 0.4% for memory CD8. Higher generation probabilities were observed for clonotypes shared by all four sorted-subset donors than for non-shared clonotypes. The small number of donors limited the genetic and exposure-history diversity represented. Only blood was sampled, and tissue TCR repertoires likely differ from those in blood. Rarefaction of sorted-subset datasets indicated incomplete sequencing despite the large sequencing depth. Naive subsets generally had larger estimated clonotype richness than memory subsets did.

This clone was counted between two and nine times. The antigen this receptor binds is unknown. No quality values exist for individual bases; no much larger clone is one base distant. The donors were healthy, HIV-negative adults with no recently reported acute infections or vaccinations. Only Caucasian adults living in Nashville, Tennessee, USA were represented among the donors. CD4+ T cells were enriched by magnetic negative selection; naive cells were then positively selected on CD45RA, and the negative fraction formed the memory subset. Blood was collected by leukapheresis, and PBMCs were isolated by Ficoll-Histopaque density gradient centrifugation and then cryopreserved in liquid nitrogen vapor phase. Analytical flow cytometry was used to check the purity and quantity of each magnetically sorted T cell population. Genomic DNA was isolated from each sorted fraction and quantified by UV absorbance on a Nanodrop 2000c.

Using the deep immunoSEQ assay, TCR CDR3 regions were amplified from genomic DNA by multiplex PCR. Extracted genomic DNA from each cell subset was spread evenly across all wells of several immunoSEQ 96-well plates, with each plate serving as a replicate. Each replicate PCR for sorted subsets received roughly 0.2 ug genomic DNA, equal to 28,000 or so T cell genomes. Purified libraries were measured with a Qubit 3.0 fluorometer, size-checked on a Bioanalyzer 2100, and measured again with the KAPA Library Quantification kit. Every immunoSEQ 96-well plate was sequenced on a dedicated single-read 150-cycle Illumina NextSeq 550 flow cell. The published analysis was carried out like this. The immunoSEQ output contained only junctional sequences without quality scores, so filtering could not match that applied to full-length reads. To assign V/J genes and CDR3, sequences were annotated against IMGT germline references using PyIR, a Python wrapper for IgBLAST v1.9. Any read was removed if the V/J assignment was weak (E-value above 1e-6), the CDR3 was missing, or the read contained stop codons, out-of-frame junctions, or ambiguous translated residues. A V3J clonotype was defined by an identical inferred V gene, J gene, and CDR3 amino acid sequence. Percentage overlap between repertoires was computed as shared unique clonotypes divided by the size of the smaller repertoire. Repertoire richness was assessed with RTK rarefaction, the Chao1 estimator, and Recon v2.1 estimates of unobserved clonotypes. Generation probabilities for all TCRbeta clonotypes obtained by the gDNA method from a few donors were computed using OLGA. TCRdb's version of the immuneACCESS table is confined to in-frame rearrangements and falls short of the full clone set. An unresolved V gene accounts for under half of the shortfall where checked; the remainder is of unknown origin. From that table come the V and J calls and clone size; the DNA was used to work out D and trimming. In all, the sample holds 190,000 or so clones, and about 68% of those were seen once. The ten biggest clones cover 8.5% to 12% of the sample.

This sequence originates from a man younger than 45 in good health. The sequence links TRBV6-5 to TRBJ1-5, and TRBD1 aligns with 9 junction nucleotides. Sequencing used memory CD4+ T cells sorted from blood. Explained via the paper, the cell subset or site label denotes: CD45RA-negative fraction. The CDR3 region has the sequence CASSYSGTGNQPQHF. The sequenced DNA: TGTGCCAGCAGTTATTCCGGGACAGGGAATCAGCCCCAGCATTTT.